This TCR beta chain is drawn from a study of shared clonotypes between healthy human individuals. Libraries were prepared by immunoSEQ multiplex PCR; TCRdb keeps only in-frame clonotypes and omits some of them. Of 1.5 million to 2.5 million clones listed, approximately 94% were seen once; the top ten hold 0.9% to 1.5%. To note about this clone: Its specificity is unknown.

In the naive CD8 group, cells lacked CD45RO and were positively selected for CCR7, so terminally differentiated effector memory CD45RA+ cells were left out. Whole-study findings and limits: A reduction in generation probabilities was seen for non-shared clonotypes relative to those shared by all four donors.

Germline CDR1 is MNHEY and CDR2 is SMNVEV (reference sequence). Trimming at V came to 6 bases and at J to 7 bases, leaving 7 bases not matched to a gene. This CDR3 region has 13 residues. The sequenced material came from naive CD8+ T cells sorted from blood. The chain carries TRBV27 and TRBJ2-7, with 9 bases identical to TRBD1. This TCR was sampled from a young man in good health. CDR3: CASSPGTGKEQYF. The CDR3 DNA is TGTGCCAGCAGCCCCGGGACAGGGAAAGAGCAGTACTTC.